The rows below give T cell receptor beta chains drawn from one sample of a study of T cells after yellow fever vaccination. Each CDR3 protein is one row after TCRdb ran MiXCR on the 5' RACE reads. The table includes around 500,000 distinct CDR3 sequences, 20% to 25% detected once. Material: PBMCs, obtained 21 days after the first yellow fever vaccination. The receptors come from a young man who received the YFV17D yellow fever vaccine. CDR3s include the opening cysteine and the closing phenylalanine or tryptophan. Fields, in order: clone size, J gene, CDR3 length, V gene, D gene, CDR3 protein, CDR3 DNA. The D gene is left open where the match is weak. A row's size may be missing; if present it is once, few, many or a size class.

few | TRBJ2-1 | 15 | TRBV12-3/TRBV12-4 | TRBD2 | CASSPQAGVGNEQFF | TGTGCCAGCAGTCCCCAAGCGGGGGTGGGCAATGAGCAGTTCTTC
few | TRBJ2-5 | 15 | TRBV5-4 | TRBD1 | CASSLRTGEAETQYF | TGTGCCAGCAGCCTTAGGACAGGGGAGGCGGAGACCCAGTACTTC
. | TRBJ2-7 | 18 | TRBV27 | TRBD2 | CASSSQGAGGASSYEQYF | TGTGCCAGCAGTTCCCAGGGTGCCGGGGGGGCCAGCTCCTACGAGCAGTACTTC
. | TRBJ2-1 | 13 | TRBV6-2/TRBV6-3 | . | CASQGIRGNEQFF | TGTGCCAGCCAAGGGATAAGGGGGAATGAGCAGTTCTTC
. | TRBJ2-2 | 21 | TRBV6-4 | TRBD1 | CASSGDQDRGLEYPNVGELFF | TGTGCCAGCAGTGGAGACCAGGACAGGGGGCTAGAATACCCGAACGTCGGGGAGCTGTTTTTT
few | TRBJ1-1 | 15 | TRBV6-1 | . | CASTTKFFGETEAFF | TGTGCCAGCACCACAAAGTTCTTCGGGGAAACTGAAGCTTTCTTT
few | TRBJ2-2 | 15 | TRBV20-1 | TRBD2 | CSAPRSGANTGELFF | TGCAGTGCCCCCCGTAGCGGGGCGAACACCGGGGAGCTGTTTTTT
. | TRBJ1-1 | 15 | TRBV29-1 | TRBD1 | CSVEDPAGTGYEAFF | TGCAGCGTTGAAGACCCCGCCGGGACAGGGTATGAAGCTTTCTTT
few | TRBJ2-3 | 14 | TRBV6-1 | TRBD2 | CASWTSGARDTQYF | TGTGCCAGCTGGACTAGCGGGGCCCGGGATACGCAGTATTTT
few | TRBJ2-5 | 15 | TRBV6-2/TRBV6-3 | TRBD2 | CASTSRKKRDETQYF | TGTGCCAGCACCAGTCGAAAGAAGCGGGATGAGACCCAGTACTTC
. | TRBJ1-1 | 15 | TRBV6-5 | . | CASSYGRGGSTEAFF | TGTGCCAGCAGTTACGGGAGGGGGGGGAGCACTGAAGCTTTCTTT
few | TRBJ2-1 | 17 | TRBV12-3/TRBV12-4 | . | CASSLSWGSSSYNEQFF | TGTGCCAGCAGTTTATCCTGGGGATCGAGCTCCTACAATGAGCAGTTCTTC
. | TRBJ2-7 | 16 | TRBV20-1 | . | CSAPLGHPVPTYEQYF | TGCAGTGCTCCGCTCGGACATCCCGTCCCGACCTACGAGCAGTACTTC
many | TRBJ2-1 | 16 | TRBV4-3 | TRBD2 | CASSQVGSGGLNEQFF | TGCGCCAGCAGCCAAGTAGGTAGCGGGGGGCTTAATGAGCAGTTCTTC
few | TRBJ1-5 | 15 | TRBV27 | . | CASSLRGAGMQPQHF | TGTGCCAGCTCCCTGAGGGGCGCAGGGATGCAGCCCCAGCATTTT
. | TRBJ1-6 | 16 | TRBV5-8 | . | CASSLQEYSYNSPLHF | TGTGCCAGCAGCTTACAGGAATACTCCTATAATTCACCCCTCCACTTT
. | TRBJ2-3 | 14 | TRBV6-1 | . | CASSSPGDTDTQYF | TGTGCCAGCAGTAGCCCCGGGGACACAGATACGCAGTATTTT
. | TRBJ1-5 | 11 | TRBV6-2/TRBV6-3 | . | CASSYPGLEHF | TGTGCCAGCAGTTACCCCGGCTTGGAGCATTTT
. | TRBJ1-5 | 14 | TRBV12-3/TRBV12-4 | . | CASTLGLPDQPQHF | TGTGCCAGCACCTTAGGACTACCCGATCAGCCCCAGCATTTT
. | TRBJ1-1 | 15 | TRBV10-3 | TRBD1 | CAISEGTGIETEAFF | TGTGCCATCAGTGAGGGGACAGGGATTGAGACTGAAGCTTTCTTT
few | TRBJ2-1 | 17 | TRBV5-1 | TRBD1 | CASSLAGTGGDYNEQFF | TGCGCCAGCAGCTTGGCCGGGACAGGGGGCGATTACAATGAGCAGTTCTTC
few | TRBJ2-3 | 13 | TRBV6-4 | . | CASSTQRSDTQYF | TGTGCCAGCAGTACCCAACGGTCAGATACGCAGTATTTT
. | TRBJ2-2 | 13 | TRBV10-3 | TRBD2 | CATGTSGTGELFF | TGTGCCACCGGGACTAGCGGCACCGGGGAGCTGTTTTTT
. | TRBJ2-7 | 14 | TRBV5-5 | . | CASSLDGASYEQYF | TGTGCCAGCAGCTTGGACGGAGCTTCCTACGAGCAGTACTTC
. | TRBJ2-4 | 15 | TRBV3-1 | . | CASSQGGWAKNIQYF | TGTGCCAGCAGCCAGGGGGGCTGGGCCAAAAACATTCAGTACTTC
. | TRBJ2-1 | 18 | TRBV19 | . | CASSIQGAPLGSYNEQFF | TGTGCCAGTAGTATTCAAGGGGCACCCTTAGGATCCTACAATGAGCAGTTCTTC
few | TRBJ2-5 | 15 | TRBV5-1 | . | CASSWAGRLQETQYF | TGCGCCAGCAGTTGGGCGGGGCGTTTGCAAGAGACCCAGTACTTC
few | TRBJ2-1 | 16 | TRBV11-2 | . | CASSLALSGLRNEQFF | TGTGCCAGCAGCTTAGCCCTAAGCGGGCTTAGGAATGAGCAGTTCTTC
. | TRBJ2-5 | 13 | TRBV7-1 | . | CAISSRGRETQYF | TGTGCCATCAGCTCCAGGGGTCGGGAGACCCAGTACTTC
many | TRBJ2-3 | 15 | TRBV5-6 | TRBD2 | CASSHGGGTSDTQYF | TGTGCCAGCAGCCACGGCGGGGGGACATCAGATACGCAGTATTTT
. | TRBJ2-2 | 15 | TRBV7-7 | . | CASSLDSANTGELFF | TGTGCCAGCAGCTTAGACAGCGCGAACACCGGGGAGCTGTTTTTT
few | TRBJ2-7 | 14 | TRBV7-9 | . | CASSLTPDPYEQYF | TGTGCCAGCAGCTTAACACCTGACCCCTACGAGCAGTACTTC
. | TRBJ2-1 | 16 | TRBV12-3/TRBV12-4 | . | CASIPGLTDLINEQFF | TGTGCCAGCATCCCGGGATTGACGGACCTAATCAATGAGCAGTTCTTC
. | TRBJ1-5 | 16 | TRBV15 | . | CATSRAGGGLGTPQHF | TGTGCCACCAGCAGAGCGGGCGGGGGGCTAGGAACGCCCCAGCATTTT
few | TRBJ2-3 | 15 | TRBV12-3/TRBV12-4 | TRBD2 | CASRVAGGGTDTQYF | TGTGCCAGCAGGGTAGCGGGGGGCGGGACAGATACGCAGTATTTT
few | TRBJ1-5 | 13 | TRBV28 | . | CASSGGGPQPQHF | TGTGCCAGCAGTGGGGGAGGGCCACAGCCCCAGCATTTT
. | TRBJ2-5 | 16 | TRBV6-5 | . | CASRRFGQLFQETQYF | TGTGCCAGCAGGCGATTCGGACAGCTATTCCAAGAGACCCAGTACTTC
. | TRBJ2-5 | 14 | TRBV5-4 | . | CASSLRPYQETQYF | TGTGCCAGCAGCTTACGCCCGTACCAAGAGACCCAGTACTTC
many | TRBJ2-4 | 17 | TRBV6-1 | . | CASSPQGGGKVKNIQYF | TGTGCCAGCAGCCCTCAGGGGGGCGGGAAAGTCAAAAACATTCAGTACTTC
many | TRBJ1-1 | 15 | TRBV12-3/TRBV12-4 | . | CASKPAQGGNTEAFF | TGTGCCAGCAAACCGGCCCAGGGCGGGAACACTGAAGCTTTCTTT
. | TRBJ2-5 | 13 | TRBV5-1 | . | CASSSYRGETQYF | TGCGCCAGCAGCTCCTACCGAGGAGAGACCCAGTACTTC
. | TRBJ1-1 | 15 | TRBV7-2 | . | CASSRNRQENTEAFF | TGTGCCAGCAGCCGAAACCGACAGGAGAACACTGAAGCTTTCTTT
many | TRBJ2-3 | 14 | TRBV7-3 | . | CASSPRWGPGTQYF | TGTGCCAGCAGCCCCAGGTGGGGGCCTGGTACGCAGTATTTT
. | TRBJ1-2 | 13 | TRBV6-1 | . | CASRVTFGAGYTF | TGTGCCAGCAGAGTTACATTCGGGGCGGGCTACACCTTC
few | TRBJ2-1 | 16 | TRBV4-1 | . | CASSQEFLQDYNEQFF | TGCGCCAGCAGCCAAGAGTTCCTACAGGATTACAATGAGCAGTTCTTC
. | TRBJ2-7 | 14 | TRBV20-1 | TRBD2 | CSAAAGGEEYEQYF | TGCAGTGCCGCAGCCGGGGGGGAAGAATACGAGCAGTACTTC
few | TRBJ2-3 | 14 | TRBV6-5 | . | CASSYDGSTDTQYF | TGTGCCAGCAGTTACGACGGCAGCACAGATACGCAGTATTTT
once | TRBJ1-2 | 14 | TRBV29-1 | . | CSVSPIGGRYGYTF | TGCAGCGTGTCCCCCATCGGGGGCCGCTATGGCTACACCTTC
few | TRBJ2-3 | 16 | TRBV5-1 | . | CASSLKGASRTDTQYF | TGCGCCAGCAGCTTGAAAGGGGCGAGTAGGACAGATACGCAGTATTTT
. | TRBJ2-3 | 16 | TRBV9 | TRBD2 | CASSVVSSGGTDTQYF | TGTGCCAGCAGCGTAGTCTCTAGCGGGGGCACAGATACGCAGTATTTT
. | TRBJ1-1 | 14 | TRBV28 | . | CASSFQSRNTEAFF | TGTGCCAGCAGTTTCCAGAGTCGCAACACTGAAGCTTTCTTT
many | TRBJ2-7 | 12 | TRBV29-1 | . | CSYEGLSYEQYF | TGCAGCTACGAGGGGCTCTCCTACGAGCAGTACTTC
few | TRBJ1-2 | 15 | TRBV6-1 | . | CASSETTTGIGGYTF | TGTGCCAGCAGTGAAACCACAACAGGGATAGGAGGCTACACCTTC
many | TRBJ2-3 | 16 | TRBV29-1 | TRBD1 | CSVEGMTGGSTDTQYF | TGCAGCGTTGAAGGGATGACAGGGGGCAGCACAGATACGCAGTATTTT
many | TRBJ2-2 | 14 | TRBV10-2 | . | CASTPDTGTGELFF | TGCGCCAGCACCCCTGACACTGGCACCGGGGAGCTGTTTTTT
few | TRBJ1-2 | 14 | TRBV30 | . | CAWSFRISNYGYTF | TGTGCCTGGAGTTTCAGGATAAGTAACTATGGCTACACCTTC
. | TRBJ2-3 | 18 | TRBV6-5 | . | CASSYGGGASSSTDTQYF | TGTGCCAGCAGTTACGGAGGGGGGGCTTCCTCTAGCACAGATACGCAGTATTTT
. | TRBJ2-3 | 15 | TRBV2 | . | CASTTQRTSTDTQYF | TGTGCCAGCACTACACAGCGGACTAGCACAGATACGCAGTATTTT
few | TRBJ2-7 | 12 | TRBV7-2 | . | CASSIQGYEQYF | TGTGCCAGCAGCATTCAGGGATACGAGCAGTACTTC
few | TRBJ1-4 | 16 | TRBV4-3 | . | CASSRQNPTTNEKLFF | TGCGCCAGCAGCCGCCAAAACCCAACAACTAATGAAAAACTGTTTTTT